The sequence of this TCR beta chain was determined in a study of T cell responses to AZD1222 COVID-19 vaccine. Study observations and caveats: Spike-specific TCR depth and breadth grew after two AZD1222 doses. Close to half of all spike-specific TCRs reportedly target regions of the variants that are unmutated. At 160-218 and 743-854, vaccine-associated CD4 TCRs were dominant, and they spanned spike. Donors were largely white British and mainly female; clonal diversity was possibly underestimated.

Comments on this clone: Its target is unknown.

Germline V CDR1 and CDR2: SGHRS, YFSETQ. This CDR3 contains 14 residues. Trimming took 4 bases from V and 0 from J; bases not matched to a gene: 2. Assay used: immunoSEQ multiplex PCR; TCRdb lists only in-frame clones, some missing. The sample carries 110,000 to 150,000 clones, around 90% recorded once. The clonotype originates from an adult in good health. Source: peripheral blood, taken on day 0 of AZD1222 vaccination. The chain carries TRBV5-1 and TRBJ2-7, with TRBD1 matching over 9 bases. For the CDR3, the DNA is TGCGCCAGCAGCCGACAGGGGGGCTCCTACGAGCAGTACTTC. This translates into CASSRQGGSYEQYF.